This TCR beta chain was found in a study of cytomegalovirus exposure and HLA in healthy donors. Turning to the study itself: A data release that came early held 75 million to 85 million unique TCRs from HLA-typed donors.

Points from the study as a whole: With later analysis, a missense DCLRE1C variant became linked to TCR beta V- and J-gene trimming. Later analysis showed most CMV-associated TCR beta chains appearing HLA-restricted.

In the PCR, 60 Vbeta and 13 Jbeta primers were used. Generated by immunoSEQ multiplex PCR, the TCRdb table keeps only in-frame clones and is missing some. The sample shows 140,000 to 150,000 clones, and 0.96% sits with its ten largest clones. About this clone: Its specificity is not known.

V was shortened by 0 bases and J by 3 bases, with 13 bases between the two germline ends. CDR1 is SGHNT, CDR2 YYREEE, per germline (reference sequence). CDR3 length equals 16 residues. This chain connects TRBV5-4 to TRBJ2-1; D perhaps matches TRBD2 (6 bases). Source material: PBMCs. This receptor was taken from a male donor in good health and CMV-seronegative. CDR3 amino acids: CASSLGWTGDYNEQFF. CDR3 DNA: TGTGCCAGCAGCTTGGGATGGACGGGAGACTACAATGAGCAGTTCTTC.